A selection of T cell receptor beta chains follows, all from one sample in a study of T-cell reconstitution after alpha-beta-depleted transplantation in children. TCRdb redid the calling of the PCR reads with MiXCR, one entry per CDR3 protein. This sample has about 300,000 distinct CDR3 sequences, with over 7.5% found just once. The starting material was peripheral blood, obtained 360 days after TCRalphabeta/CD19-depleted stem cell transplant. These receptors all come from a female patient aged 2-10 years who had a stem cell transplant for Fanconi anemia, so the T cells may come from the graft donor. Each CDR3 is given with its conserved first and last residue. D genes are given only for firm matches. Only some rows state a clone size, as once, few, many or a class for expanded clones.

cdr3_aa	cdr3_nt	clone_size	j_call	d_call	v_call
CASSYSSGQGWSFRYEQYF	TGTGCCAGCAGTTACTCATCTGGCCAGGGATGGTCGTTCCGCTACGAGCAGTACTTC	many	TRBJ2-7	.	TRBV6-2/TRBV6-3
CASSHHLGGNYGYTF	TGTGCCAGCAGTCACCACCTTGGGGGCAACTATGGCTACACCTTC	.	TRBJ1-2	.	TRBV27
CASSSRQGLTPLHF	TGTGCCAGCAGTTCGCGACAGGGATTGACACCCCTCCACTTT	many	TRBJ1-6	TRBD1	TRBV12-3/TRBV12-4
CSARGNTIYF	TGCAGTGCTAGAGGAAACACCATATATTTT	many	TRBJ1-3	.	TRBV20-1
CARELVDREAEAFF	TGTGCCAGGGAATTAGTGGACAGGGAAGCTGAAGCTTTCTTT	few	TRBJ1-1	TRBD1	TRBV28
CDTKELASGVYEQYF	TGTGACACCAAGGAGTTGGCTAGCGGGGTCTACGAGCAGTACTTC	once	TRBJ2-7	TRBD2	TRBV2
CSVAGTSYEQYF	TGCAGCGTTGCGGGGACCTCCTACGAGCAGTACTTC	many	TRBJ2-7	.	TRBV29-1
CASSYSILPGTGSGNTIYF	TGTGCCAGCAGTTACTCGATTTTACCGGGGACGGGCTCTGGAAACACCATATATTTT	few	TRBJ1-3	.	TRBV6-2/TRBV6-3
CASSLDAGKRSPLHF	TGTGCCAGCAGCTTAGACGCCGGGAAGCGCTCACCCCTCCACTTT	.	TRBJ1-6	.	TRBV7-9
CASSYFWTGDEQFF	TGTGCCAGCAGTTACTTCTGGACAGGGGATGAGCAGTTCTTC	many	TRBJ2-1	TRBD1	TRBV6-5
CASSTGTGDQPQHF	TGTGCCAGCAGTACCGGGACAGGGGATCAGCCCCAGCATTTT	many	TRBJ1-5	TRBD1	TRBV12-3/TRBV12-4
CASSLMGGDTQYF	TGTGCCAGCAGCTTAATGGGTGGAGATACCCAGTACTTC	.	TRBJ2-5	.	TRBV7-3
CASSWTGTSEGEAFF	TGCGCCAGCAGCTGGACCGGGACGAGCGAGGGAGAAGCTTTCTTT	many	TRBJ1-1	.	TRBV5-1
CASSLTAQADTQYF	TGTGCCAGCAGCTTGACAGCTCAAGCAGATACGCAGTATTTT	many	TRBJ2-3	.	TRBV5-5
CASYPVWLATGTDTQYF	TGTGCCAGTTACCCGGTCTGGCTAGCGACGGGAACAGATACGCAGTATTTT	.	TRBJ2-3	.	TRBV27
CASSQAAFTLAKNIQYF	TGTGCCAGCAGCCAAGCCGCATTTACTTTAGCCAAAAACATTCAGTACTTC	.	TRBJ2-4	.	TRBV3-1
CASGINSGNTIYF	TGTGCCAGCGGGATAAACTCTGGAAACACCATATATTTT	few	TRBJ1-3	.	TRBV11-2
CASSRGGRTDTQYF	TGTGCCAGCAGCCGGGGCGGTCGCACAGATACGCAGTATTTT	many	TRBJ2-3	.	TRBV7-3
CSASLHRGRETQYF	TGCAGTGCTAGCCTACACAGGGGGAGGGAGACCCAGTACTTC	.	TRBJ2-5	TRBD1	TRBV20-1
CASSLGIKLHGYTF	TGTGCCAGCAGCCTCGGGATCAAATTACATGGCTACACCTTC	few	TRBJ1-2	.	TRBV28
CATSRLAGTYNEQFF	TGTGCCACCAGCAGACTAGCGGGTACCTACAATGAGCAGTTCTTC	many	TRBJ2-1	TRBD2	TRBV15
CASSWTGGGETQYF	TGTGCCAGCAGCTGGACAGGGGGGGGAGAGACCCAGTACTTC	many	TRBJ2-5	TRBD1	TRBV7-9
CASSPRGGSSYNEQFF	TGCGCCAGCAGTCCGAGGGGGGGGAGCTCCTACAATGAGCAGTTCTTC	many	TRBJ2-1	.	TRBV7-9
CASSVRGAGAGNTIYF	TGTGCCAGCAGCGTAAGGGGTGCGGGGGCTGGAAACACCATATATTTT	.	TRBJ1-3	.	TRBV7-2
CASSLDGVGGYTF	TGCGCCAGCAGCTTGGATGGTGTGGGTGGCTACACCTTC	many	TRBJ1-2	.	TRBV5-1
CASSNILTEEDFEKLFF	TGTGCCAGCAGCAACATATTGACAGAGGAAGATTTTGAAAAACTGTTTTTT	.	TRBJ1-4	.	TRBV6-2/TRBV6-3
CATSDLPGQEGQPQHF	TGTGCCACCAGTGATTTGCCAGGACAGGAAGGTCAGCCCCAGCATTTT	many	TRBJ1-5	TRBD1	TRBV24-1
CASSLAGLAGGNEQFF	TGCGCCAGCAGCTTAGCGGGACTAGCGGGGGGCAATGAGCAGTTCTTC	many	TRBJ2-1	TRBD2	TRBV5-1
CASSQDVREQYF	TGTGCCAGCAGCCAAGATGTGCGCGAGCAGTACTTC	many	TRBJ2-7	.	TRBV3-1